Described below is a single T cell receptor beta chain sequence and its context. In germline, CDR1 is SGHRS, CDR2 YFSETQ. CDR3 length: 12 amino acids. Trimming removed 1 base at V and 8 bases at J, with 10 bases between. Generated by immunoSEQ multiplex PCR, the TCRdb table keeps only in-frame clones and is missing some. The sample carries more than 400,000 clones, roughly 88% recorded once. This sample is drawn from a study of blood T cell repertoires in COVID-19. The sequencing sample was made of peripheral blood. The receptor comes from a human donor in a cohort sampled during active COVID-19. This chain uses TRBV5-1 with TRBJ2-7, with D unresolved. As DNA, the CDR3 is TGCGCCAGCAGCTTGTCGCCTCTACAGCAGTACTTC. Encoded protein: CASSLSPLQQYF.